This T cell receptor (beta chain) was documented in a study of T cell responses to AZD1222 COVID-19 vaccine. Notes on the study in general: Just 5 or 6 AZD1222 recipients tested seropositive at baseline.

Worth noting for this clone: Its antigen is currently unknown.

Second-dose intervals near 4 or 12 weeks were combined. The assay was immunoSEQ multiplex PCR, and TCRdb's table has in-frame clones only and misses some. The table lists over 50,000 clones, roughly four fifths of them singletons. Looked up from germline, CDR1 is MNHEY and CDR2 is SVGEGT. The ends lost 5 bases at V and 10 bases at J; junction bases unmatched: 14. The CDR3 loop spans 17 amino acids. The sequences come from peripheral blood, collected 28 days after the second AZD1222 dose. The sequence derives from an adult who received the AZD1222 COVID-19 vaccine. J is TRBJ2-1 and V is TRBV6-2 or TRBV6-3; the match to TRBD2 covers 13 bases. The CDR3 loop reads CASSTRAGLAGVREQFF. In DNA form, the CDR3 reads TGTGCCAGCAGTACACGAGCTGGACTAGCGGGAGTGCGGGAGCAGTTCTTC.